The 26 T cell receptor beta chains in this list originate from one sample, sequenced in a study of T cell repertoires in cytomegalovirus infection. TCRdb reprocessed the reads via MiXCR and lists one record per CDR3 protein. The repertoire consists of some 900,000 distinct CDR3 sequences, with less than 35% occurring once and the leading ten covering around an eighth. Their specific antigens are unknown. The sequenced sample was cultured CD8+ T cells from PBMCs, obtained from culture after CMV antigen stimulation. The receptors originated from a human donor in good health (CMV status not recorded). Some clones in this sample may be carry-over from other donors' samples.

The chain uses TRBV11-1 and TRBJ2-2; TRBD1 agrees at 8 bases. V was pared by 2 bases and J by 5 bases, with 7 bases of the junction left unmatched. CDR3 length equals 16 residues. Germline values: CDR1 SGHAT, CDR2 FQDESV (reference sequence). CDR3 sequence (DNA): TGTGCCAGCAGCTTAAGGACAGGGACAGAAACCGGGGAGCTGTTTTTT. Translation: CASSLRTGTETGELFF.

This clonotype showed up many times. J is TRBJ2-7 and V is TRBV7-6; D remains unclear. The CDR3 is made up of 13 amino acids. The germline V gene has CDR1 SGHVS and CDR2 FNYEAQ. Trimming left V 1 base short and J 2 bases short, with 6 bases between. This CDR3 is CASSLVETYEQYV. The CDR3 DNA reads as TGTGCCAGCAGCTTAGTAGAGACCTACGAGCAGTACGTC.

CDR3: CSVDSGGLYNEQFF. CDR3 coding DNA: TGCAGCGTAGACAGCGGGGGGTTATACAATGAGCAGTTCTTC. This chain connects TRBV29-1 to TRBJ2-1; 9 bases align to TRBD2. Germline loops: CDR1 SQVTM, CDR2 ANQGSEA. The CDR3 contains 14 residues. V shed 6 bases, J shed 4 bases, and the junction held 7 bases outside the gene matches.

The chain links TRBV24-1 to TRBJ2-3; the D gene is possibly TRBD2 (6 bases). The V gene lost 9 bases and the J gene lost 3 bases, with 12 bases spanning the gap. The CDR3 length is 13 residues. Germline V CDR1 and CDR2: KGHDR, SFDVKD. The CDR3 loop is CATAGRMTDTQYF. DNA of the CDR3: TGTGCCACCGCGGGGCGGATGACAGATACGCAGTATTTT.

A few counts support this clonotype. V gene TRBV7-8 combines with J gene TRBJ1-1; D is possibly TRBD1 (5 bases). Germline-derived CDR1 and CDR2 are SGHVS and FQNEAQ. There are 15 residues in the CDR3. Trimming took 2 bases from V and 4 from J, leaving 14 bases between them. Here the CDR3 reads CASSLKGSVSTEAFF. CDR3 bases: TGTGCCAGCAGCTTAAAGGGGTCCGTAAGCACTGAAGCTTTCTTT. Full variable domain (remainder filled in from reference TRBV7-8 and TRBJ1-1): GAGVSQSPRYKVAKRGQDVALRCDPISGHVSLFWYQQALGQGPEFLTYFQNEAQLDKSGLPSDRFFAERPEGSVSTLKIQRTQQEDSAVYLCASSLKGSVSTEAFFGQGTRLTVV.

The chain uses TRBV19 and TRBJ2-6; a possible D gene is TRBD1 (6 bases). CDR3 size: 18 residues. The ends were cut back, 7 bases at V and 0 bases at J, with 19 bases in the middle. The germline CDR1 and CDR2 sequences are LNHDA and SQIVND (reference sequence). The CDR3 DNA reads TGTGCCAGTACCCTCCGGACAGAATTACTCTCTGGGGCCAACGTCCTGACTTTC. Amino acid sequence: CASTLRTELLSGANVLTF.

This clonotype was found a few times. With a much larger clone just one base away, this may be a read error. The V and J genes are TRBV19 and TRBJ1-1; D ambiguous. The germline CDR1 and CDR2 sequences are LNHDA and SQIVND (reference sequence). Trimming left V 1 base short and J 1 base short, with 7 bases between. The CDR3 totals 14 residues. CDR3 coding DNA: TGTGCCAGTAGTATAGGGAAGGGGAACACTGAAGCTTTCTTT. It codes for CASSIGKGNTEAFF. Combining the CDR3 with reference TRBV19 and TRBJ1-1 gives the whole variable domain DGGITQSPKYLFRKEGQNVTLSCEQNLNHDAMYWYRQDPGQGLRLIYYSQIVNDFQKGDIAEGYSVSREKKESFPLTVTSAQKNPTAFYLCASSIGKGNTEAFFGQGTRLTVV.

This clonotype was recorded at least ten times. This rearrangement joins TRBV7-2 to TRBJ1-1, with D unclear. Trimming cost V 9 bases and J 1 base, with 18 bases left between them. CDR1 is SGHTA and CDR2 is FQGNSA in the germline V gene. The CDR3 runs 15 residues. This CDR3 is CASVSVGQWNTEAFF. For the CDR3, the DNA is TGTGCCAGTGTCTCGGTTGGCCAATGGAACACTGAAGCTTTCTTT.

Regarding this clonotype: A much larger clone lies a single base off, so this may be a read error. V usage is TRBV7-8 and J usage is TRBJ2-1; no definite D call. CDR3 length equals 15 residues. Germline assignment: CDR1 SGHVS and CDR2 FQNEAQ. DNA for the CDR3: TGTGTCAGCAGCTCTCCTAGTGGCAGATCGGCTGAGCAGTTCTTC. Its protein product is CVSSSPSGRSAEQFF.

This clonotype was recorded a few times. The chain employs TRBV5-1 and TRBJ2-3, with TRBD1 matching 7 bases. From germline, CDR1 is SGHRS and CDR2 YFSETQ. This CDR3 is 16 amino acids long. Trimming at V came to 3 bases and at J to 1 base, leaving 8 bases not matched to a gene. The CDR3 DNA reads as TGCGCCAGCAGCTCGGGGCACGGACAGGGCACAGATACGCAGTATTTT. Protein sequence: CASSSGHGQGTDTQYF.

The chain uses TRBV11-2 and TRBJ1-5, with TRBD1 as a possible D gene (6 bases). Germline V gene sequence: CDR1 SGHAT, CDR2 FQNNGV. The CDR3 consists of 14 residues. Trimming took off 0 bases at V and 7 bases at J, with 10 bases between the two ends. The chain's CDR3 is CASSLDRGVQPQHF. As DNA, the CDR3 is TGTGCCAGCAGCTTAGACAGGGGAGTACAGCCCCAGCATTTT.

The chain employs TRBV5-4 and TRBJ2-1; D assignment may be TRBD1 or TRBD2 (5 bases each). This CDR3 is built from 14 residues. With 4 bases removed from V and 6 bases from J, the gap between germline ends came to 14 bases. The germline V gene has CDR1 SGHNT and CDR2 YYREEE (reference sequence). The CDR3 protein is CASSLGTVRNEQFF. CDR3 DNA: TGTGCCAGCAGCCTGGGGACGGTACGCAATGAGCAGTTCTTC.

The rearrangement joins TRBV19 to TRBJ2-1, with D perhaps matching TRBD2 (6 bases). The germline V and J ends were trimmed by 2 bases and 5 bases, with 13 bases remaining between them. Germline CDR1 LNHDA, CDR2 SQIVND (reference sequence). The CDR3 has 15 residues. The CDR3 DNA reads as TGTGCCAGTAGTATATATGCGGGACCCAACAATGAGCAGTTCTTC. Its translation: CASSIYAGPNNEQFF.

In its sample, this clonotype was seen many times. The chain is built from TRBV7-2 and TRBJ1-1; a possible D gene is TRBD1 (6 bases). The germline CDR1 and CDR2 sequences are SGHTA and FQGNSA. CDR3 length: 14 residues. Trimming took off 3 bases at V and 7 bases at J, with 15 bases between the two ends. DNA for the CDR3: TGTGCCAGCAGCTTTAAACAGGGAAGGGTTGAAGCTTTCTTT. This codes for CASSFKQGRVEAFF.

The chain links TRBV12-3 or TRBV12-4 to TRBJ1-5; no clear D gene. Between the trimmed V and J ends, which lost 5 bases and 10 bases, there was a span of 15 bases. The CDR3 contains 13 residues. The CDR3: CASSTNPGQPQHF. The CDR3 bases are TGTGCCAGCAGTACGAACCCCGGGCAACCCCAGCATTTT.

This clonotype was detected a few times. This chain links TRBV5-4 with TRBJ2-7; D gene ambiguous. With 3 bases removed from V and 0 bases from J, the gap between germline ends came to 10 bases. This CDR3 spans 14 amino acids. Germline assignment: CDR1 SGHNT and CDR2 YYREEE (reference sequence). The CDR3 here is CASSSAEFSYEQYF. CDR3 coding DNA: TGTGCCAGCAGCTCCGCGGAATTCTCCTACGAGCAGTACTTC. Complete variable domain (other parts from reference TRBV5-4 and TRBJ2-7): ETGVTQSPTHLIKTRGQQVTLRCSSQSGHNTVSWYQQALGQGPQFIFQYYREEENGRGNFPPRFSGLQFPNYSSELNVNALELDDSALYLCASSSAEFSYEQYFGPGTRLTVT.

In its sample, this clonotype was seen many times. The rearrangement links TRBV27 to TRBJ1-1; D not certain. In germline, CDR1 is MNHEY, CDR2 SMNVEV (reference sequence). Trimming left V 7 bases short and J 0 bases short, with 12 bases between. The CDR3 sequence is 14 residues long. The chain's CDR3 is CASNPLSMNTEAFF. CDR3 DNA: TGTGCCAGCAACCCCCTGTCTATGAACACTGAAGCTTTCTTT.

This clonotype was seen more than once but under ten times. The chain carries TRBV10-3 and TRBJ1-2; the D is unclear. CDR1 and CDR2 from the germline V gene are ENHRY and SYGVKD. The CDR3 sequence is 11 residues long. V dropped 7 bases and J dropped 4 bases, with 7 bases sitting between them. The CDR3 loop is CAIKQIYGYTF. In DNA form, the CDR3 reads TGTGCCATCAAACAGATCTATGGCTACACCTTC.

This clonotype showed up many times. The rearrangement uses TRBV7-8 and TRBJ2-3; D perhaps matches TRBD2 (7 bases). V was cut by 1 base and J by 4 bases, with 18 bases left in between. Germline-derived CDR1 and CDR2 are SGHVS and FQNEAQ. This CDR3 spans 17 amino acids. CDR3 bases: TGTGCCAGCAGCTTAGGATTTAAACGGGGGGCGCCAGATACGCAGTATTTT. Translation: CASSLGFKRGAPDTQYF.

This clonotype appeared once. The rearrangement uses TRBV20-1 and TRBJ2-2; D remains ambiguous. The germline CDR1 and CDR2 sequences are DFQATT and SNEGSKA (reference sequence). The V and J ends lost 5 bases and 6 bases respectively, with 10 bases between them. The CDR3 sequence is 12 residues long. CDR3: CSAVGQAGELFF. CDR3 nucleotides: TGCAGTGCTGTCGGGCAGGCCGGGGAGCTGTTTTTT.

V is TRBV5-6 and J is TRBJ1-4, with TRBD1 as a possible D gene (5 bases). The CDR3 is 14 residues long. V lost 1 base and J lost 8, with 12 bases in between. Germline V gene sequence: CDR1 SGHDT, CDR2 YYEEEE. The CDR3 DNA reads TGTGCCAGCAGCTTGTTGCAGGGACGGGAAAAACTGTTTTTT. This codes for CASSLLQGREKLFF. The full variable domain, in which reference TRBV5-6 and TRBJ1-4 provide the parts outside the CDR3, is DAGVTQSPTHLIKTRGQQVTLRCSPKSGHDTVSWYQQALGQGPQFIFQYYEEEERQRGNFPDRFSGHQFPNYSSELNVNALLLGDSALYLCASSLLQGREKLFFGSGTQLSVL.

This clonotype was counted a few times. The rearrangement joins TRBV7-9 to TRBJ1-1; no clear D gene. The ends were cut back, 3 bases at V and 6 bases at J, with 11 bases in the middle. CDR3 length: 13 amino acids. The germline CDR1 and CDR2 sequences are SEHNR and FQNEAQ (reference sequence). The CDR3 here is CASSFPSKPEAFF. As DNA, the CDR3 is TGTGCCAGCAGCTTCCCTTCGAAGCCTGAAGCTTTCTTT.

This clonotype was seen many times. The rearrangement uses TRBV4-1 and TRBJ2-3; 14 bases are a match to TRBD2. This CDR3 contains 20 residues. Trimming took 4 bases from V and 3 from J; bases not matched to a gene: 15. Germline CDR1 MGHRA, CDR2 YSYEKL. CDR3 in DNA: TGCGCCAGCAGCCTGAAGTTCGGGACTAGCGGGGGCCCCGGGACAGATACGCAGTATTTT. Residues: CASSLKFGTSGGPGTDTQYF.

The chain is built from TRBV19 and TRBJ1-2; a weak D match, TRBD1 (6 bases). CDR1 is LNHDA, CDR2 SQIVND, per germline (reference sequence). CDR3 length: 13 amino acids. The germline V and J ends were trimmed by 9 bases and 8 bases, with 19 bases remaining between them. The CDR3 nucleotides are TGTGCCAGCGCCCCGGGGGGGGCTTTGGGCTACACCTTC. Amino acid sequence: CASAPGGALGYTF.

This clonotype was counted ten times or more. The V and J genes are TRBV7-3 and TRBJ2-6, with D possibly matching TRBD1 (6 bases). This CDR3 comprises 17 residues. Looked up from germline, CDR1 is SGHTA and CDR2 is FQGTGA. Trimming pared 2 bases from V and 0 bases from J, leaving 11 bases between. The CDR3 bases are TGTGCCAGCAGCTTACAGACAGGATACTCTGGGGCCAACGTCCTGACTTTC. It is translated as CASSLQTGYSGANVLTF. Combining the CDR3 with reference TRBV7-3 and TRBJ2-6 gives the whole variable domain GAGVSQTPSNKVTEKGKYVELRCDPISGHTALYWYRQSLGQGPEFLIYFQGTGAADDSGLPNDRFFAVRPEGSVSTLKIQRTERGDSAVYLCASSLQTGYSGANVLTFGAGSRLTVL.

The chain has TRBV12-3 or TRBV12-4 and TRBJ2-1; D may correspond to TRBD1 or TRBD2 (6 bases each). This CDR3 is built from 15 residues. Trimming stripped 1 base from V and 8 bases from J, with 15 bases between. The CDR3 reads CASSLVGGEGYEQFF. CDR3 in DNA: TGTGCCAGCAGTTTAGTCGGGGGCGAGGGTTATGAGCAGTTCTTC.